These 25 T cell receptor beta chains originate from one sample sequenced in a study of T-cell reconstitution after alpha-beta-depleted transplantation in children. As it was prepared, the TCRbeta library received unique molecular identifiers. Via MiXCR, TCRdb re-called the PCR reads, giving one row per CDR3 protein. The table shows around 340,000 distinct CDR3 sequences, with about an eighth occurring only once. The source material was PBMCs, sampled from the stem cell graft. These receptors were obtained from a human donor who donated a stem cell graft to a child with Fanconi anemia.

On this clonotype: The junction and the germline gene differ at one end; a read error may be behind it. CDR3 in DNA: TGTGCCAACAGCCAGGGACAGGGAGTAGAGACCCAGTACTTC. The encoded protein is CANSQGQGVETQYF. This sequence joins TRBV3-1 and TRBJ2-5; 9 nucleotides match TRBD1. Germline CDR1 and CDR2: LGHDT and YNNKEL (reference sequence). The CDR3 runs to 14 residues.

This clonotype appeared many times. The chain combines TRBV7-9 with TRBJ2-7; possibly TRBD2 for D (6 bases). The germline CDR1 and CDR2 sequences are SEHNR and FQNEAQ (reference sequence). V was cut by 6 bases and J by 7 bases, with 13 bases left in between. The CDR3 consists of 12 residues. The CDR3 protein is CASSVYGGEQYV. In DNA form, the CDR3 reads TGTGCCAGCAGTGTCTACGGGGGAGAGCAGTACGTC.

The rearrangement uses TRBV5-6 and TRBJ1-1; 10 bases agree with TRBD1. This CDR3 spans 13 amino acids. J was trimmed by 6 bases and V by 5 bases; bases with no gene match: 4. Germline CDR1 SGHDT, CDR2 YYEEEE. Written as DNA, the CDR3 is TGTGCCAGCAGGTACGGGACAGGGGCTGAAGCTTTCTTT. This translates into CASRYGTGAEAFF. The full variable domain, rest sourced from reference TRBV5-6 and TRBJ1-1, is DAGVTQSPTHLIKTRGQQVTLRCSPKSGHDTVSWYQQALGQGPQFIFQYYEEEERQRGNFPDRFSGHQFPNYSSELNVNALLLGDSALYLCASRYGTGAEAFFGQGTRLTVV.

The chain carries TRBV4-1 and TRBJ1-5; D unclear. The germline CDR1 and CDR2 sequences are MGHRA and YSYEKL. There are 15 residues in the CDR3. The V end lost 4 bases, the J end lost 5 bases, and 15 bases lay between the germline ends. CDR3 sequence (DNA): TGCGCCAGCAGCCGCGCCTTAGAGTACCATCAGCCCCAGCATTTT. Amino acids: CASSRALEYHQPQHF.

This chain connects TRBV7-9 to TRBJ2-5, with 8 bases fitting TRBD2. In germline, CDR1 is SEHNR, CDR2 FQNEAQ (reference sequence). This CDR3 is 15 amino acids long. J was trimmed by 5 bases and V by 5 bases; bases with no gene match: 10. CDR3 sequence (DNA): TGTGCCAGCAGCAGACTAGCGAGCCTGAAGGAGACCCAGTACTTC. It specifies CASSRLASLKETQYF. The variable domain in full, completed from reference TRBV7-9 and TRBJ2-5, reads DTGVSQNPRHKITKRGQNVTFRCDPISEHNRLYWYRQTLGQGPEFLTYFQNEAQLEKSRLLSDRFSAERPKGSFSTLEIQRTEQGDSAMYLCASSRLASLKETQYFGPGTRLLVL.

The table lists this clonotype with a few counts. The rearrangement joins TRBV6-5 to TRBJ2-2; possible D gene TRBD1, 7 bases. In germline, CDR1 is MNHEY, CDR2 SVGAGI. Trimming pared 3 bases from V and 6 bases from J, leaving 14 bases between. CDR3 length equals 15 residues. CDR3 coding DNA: TGTGCCAGCAGTTATCGGAGGGGGCGCCCCGGGGAGCTGTTTTTT. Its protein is CASSYRRGRPGELFF.

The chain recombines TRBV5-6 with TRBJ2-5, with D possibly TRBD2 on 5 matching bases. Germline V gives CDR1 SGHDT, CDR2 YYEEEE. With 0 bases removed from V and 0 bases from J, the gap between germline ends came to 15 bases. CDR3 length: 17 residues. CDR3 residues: CASSLGGLAVYQETQYF. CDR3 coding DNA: TGTGCCAGCAGCTTGGGAGGTCTAGCAGTGTACCAAGAGACCCAGTACTTC.

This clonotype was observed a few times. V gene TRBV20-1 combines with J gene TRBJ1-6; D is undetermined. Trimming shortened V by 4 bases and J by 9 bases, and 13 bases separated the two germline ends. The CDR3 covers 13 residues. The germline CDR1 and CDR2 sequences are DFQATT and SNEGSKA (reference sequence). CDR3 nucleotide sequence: TGCAGTGCTAAGCCCCAGCTCGGTTCACCCCTCCACTTT. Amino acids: CSAKPQLGSPLHF.

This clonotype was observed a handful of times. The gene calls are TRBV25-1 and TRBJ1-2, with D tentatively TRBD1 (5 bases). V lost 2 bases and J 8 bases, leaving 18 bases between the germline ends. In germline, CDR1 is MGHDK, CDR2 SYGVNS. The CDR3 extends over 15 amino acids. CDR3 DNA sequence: TGTGCCAGCAGTGAACAGGGTCAGGGTGTACTCGGCTACACCTTC. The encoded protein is CASSEQGQGVLGYTF.

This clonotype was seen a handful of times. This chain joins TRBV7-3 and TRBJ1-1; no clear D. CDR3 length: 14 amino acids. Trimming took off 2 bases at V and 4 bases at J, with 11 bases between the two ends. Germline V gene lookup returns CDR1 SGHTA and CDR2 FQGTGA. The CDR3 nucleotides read TGTGCCAGCAGCTTAGGTGGGCAGGCCACTGAAGCTTTCTTT. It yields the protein CASSLGGQATEAFF.

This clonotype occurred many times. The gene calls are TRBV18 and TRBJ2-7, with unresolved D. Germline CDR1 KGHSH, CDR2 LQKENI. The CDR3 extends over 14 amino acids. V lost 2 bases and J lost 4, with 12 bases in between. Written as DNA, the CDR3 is TGTGCCAGCTCACCAATGGGCAGGTTATACGAGCAGTACTTC. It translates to CASSPMGRLYEQYF.

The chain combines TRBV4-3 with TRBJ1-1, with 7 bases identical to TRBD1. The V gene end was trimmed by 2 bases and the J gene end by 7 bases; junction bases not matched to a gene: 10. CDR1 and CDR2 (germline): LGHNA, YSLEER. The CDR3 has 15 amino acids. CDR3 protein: CASSQSPRQGHEAFF. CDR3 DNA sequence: TGCGCCAGCAGCCAATCCCCCAGACAGGGTCATGAAGCTTTCTTT.

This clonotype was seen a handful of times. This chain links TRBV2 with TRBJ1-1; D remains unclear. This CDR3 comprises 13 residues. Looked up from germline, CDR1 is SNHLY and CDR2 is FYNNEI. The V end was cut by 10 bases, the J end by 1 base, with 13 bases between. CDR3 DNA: TGTGCCACACAATCGGGCACGAACACTGAAGCTTTCTTT. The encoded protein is CATQSGTNTEAFF.

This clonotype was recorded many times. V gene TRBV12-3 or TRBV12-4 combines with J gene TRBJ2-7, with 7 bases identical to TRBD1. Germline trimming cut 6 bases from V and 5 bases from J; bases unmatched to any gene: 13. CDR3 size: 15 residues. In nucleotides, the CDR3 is TGTGCCAGCAGCTCGACAGGGTCACCTTTCAACGAGCAGTACTTC. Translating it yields CASSSTGSPFNEQYF.

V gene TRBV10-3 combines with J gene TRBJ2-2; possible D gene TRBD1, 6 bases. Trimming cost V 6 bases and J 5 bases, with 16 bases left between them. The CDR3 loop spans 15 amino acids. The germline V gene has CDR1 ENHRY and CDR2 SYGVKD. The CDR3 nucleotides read TGTGCCATCAGACTGACAGGTTTGGCGACCGGGGAGCTGTTTTTT. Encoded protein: CAIRLTGLATGELFF.

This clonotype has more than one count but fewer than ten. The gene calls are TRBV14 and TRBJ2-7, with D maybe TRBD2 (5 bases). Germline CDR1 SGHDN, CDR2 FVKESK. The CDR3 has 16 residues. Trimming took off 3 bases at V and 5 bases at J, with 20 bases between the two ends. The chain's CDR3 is CASSQIPGWEINEQYF. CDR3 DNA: TGTGCCAGCAGCCAGATCCCGGGGTGGGAGATCAACGAGCAGTACTTC.

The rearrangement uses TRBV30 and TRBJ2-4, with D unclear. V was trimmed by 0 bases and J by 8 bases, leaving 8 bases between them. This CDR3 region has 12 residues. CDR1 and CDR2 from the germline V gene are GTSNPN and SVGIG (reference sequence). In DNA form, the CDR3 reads TGTGCCTGGAGTGTCCTGGCGGACATTCAGTACTTC. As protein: CAWSVLADIQYF.

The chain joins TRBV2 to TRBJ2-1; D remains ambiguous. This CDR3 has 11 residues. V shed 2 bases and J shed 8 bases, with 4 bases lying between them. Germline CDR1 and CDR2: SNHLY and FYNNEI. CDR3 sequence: CASSEYHEQFF. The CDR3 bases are TGTGCCAGCAGTGAATACCATGAGCAGTTCTTC.

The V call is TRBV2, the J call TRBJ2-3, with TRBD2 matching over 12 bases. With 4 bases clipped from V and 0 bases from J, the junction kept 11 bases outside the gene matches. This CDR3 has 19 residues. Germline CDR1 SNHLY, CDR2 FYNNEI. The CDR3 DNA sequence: TGTGCCAGCAGTGGACTCACTAGCGGGGGGTTTTTTAGCACAGATACGCAGTATTTT. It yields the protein CASSGLTSGGFFSTDTQYF.

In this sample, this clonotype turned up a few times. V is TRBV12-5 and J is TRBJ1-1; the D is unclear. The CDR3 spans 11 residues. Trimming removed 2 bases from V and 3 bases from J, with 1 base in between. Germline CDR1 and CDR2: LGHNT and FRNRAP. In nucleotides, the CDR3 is TGTGCTAGTGGTTTGTACACTGAAGCTTTCTTT. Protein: CASGLYTEAFF.

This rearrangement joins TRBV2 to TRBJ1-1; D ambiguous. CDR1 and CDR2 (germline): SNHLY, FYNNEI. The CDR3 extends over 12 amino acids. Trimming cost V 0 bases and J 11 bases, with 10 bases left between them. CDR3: CASSEALIGAFF. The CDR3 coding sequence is TGTGCCAGCAGTGAAGCGCTGATTGGGGCTTTCTTT.

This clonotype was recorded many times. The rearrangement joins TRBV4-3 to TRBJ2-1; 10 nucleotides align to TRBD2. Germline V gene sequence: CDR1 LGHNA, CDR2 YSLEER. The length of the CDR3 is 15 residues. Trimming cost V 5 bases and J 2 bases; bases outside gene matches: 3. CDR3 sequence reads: CASSSGGAPYNEQFF. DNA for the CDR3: TGCGCCAGCAGCAGCGGGGGGGCACCCTACAATGAGCAGTTCTTC.

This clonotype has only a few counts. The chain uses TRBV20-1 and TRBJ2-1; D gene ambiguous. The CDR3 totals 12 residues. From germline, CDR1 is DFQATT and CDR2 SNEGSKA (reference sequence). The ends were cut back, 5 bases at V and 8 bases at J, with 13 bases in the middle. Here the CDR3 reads CSAVPRRDEQFF. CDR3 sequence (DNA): TGCAGTGCTGTCCCCCGAAGGGATGAGCAGTTCTTC.

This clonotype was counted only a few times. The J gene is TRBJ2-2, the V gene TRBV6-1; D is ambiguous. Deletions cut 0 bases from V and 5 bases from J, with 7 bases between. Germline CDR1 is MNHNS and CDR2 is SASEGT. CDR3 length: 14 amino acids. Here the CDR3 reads CASSEARITGELFF. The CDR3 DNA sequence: TGTGCCAGCAGTGAAGCTAGGATTACCGGGGAGCTGTTTTTT.

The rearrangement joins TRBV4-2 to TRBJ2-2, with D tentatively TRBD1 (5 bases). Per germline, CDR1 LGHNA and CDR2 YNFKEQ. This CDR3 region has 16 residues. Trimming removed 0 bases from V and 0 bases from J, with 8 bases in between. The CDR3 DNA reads TGTGCCAGCAGCCAAGATGGGGCGGCGAACACCGGGGAGCTGTTTTTT. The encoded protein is CASSQDGAANTGELFF.